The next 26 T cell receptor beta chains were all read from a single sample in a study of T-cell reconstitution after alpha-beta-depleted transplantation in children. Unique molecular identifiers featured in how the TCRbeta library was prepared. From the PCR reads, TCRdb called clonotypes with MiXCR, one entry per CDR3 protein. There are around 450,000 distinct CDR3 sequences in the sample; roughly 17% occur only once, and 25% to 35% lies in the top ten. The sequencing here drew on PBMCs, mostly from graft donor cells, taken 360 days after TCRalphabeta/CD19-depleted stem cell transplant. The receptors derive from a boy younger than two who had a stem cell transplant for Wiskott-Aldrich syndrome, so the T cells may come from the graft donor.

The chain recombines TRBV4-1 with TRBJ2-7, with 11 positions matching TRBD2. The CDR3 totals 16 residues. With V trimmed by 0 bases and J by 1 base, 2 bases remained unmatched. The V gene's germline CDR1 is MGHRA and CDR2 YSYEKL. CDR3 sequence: CASSQEVAGGSYEQYF. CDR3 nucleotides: TGCGCCAGCAGCCAAGAGGTAGCGGGGGGGTCCTACGAGCAGTACTTC.

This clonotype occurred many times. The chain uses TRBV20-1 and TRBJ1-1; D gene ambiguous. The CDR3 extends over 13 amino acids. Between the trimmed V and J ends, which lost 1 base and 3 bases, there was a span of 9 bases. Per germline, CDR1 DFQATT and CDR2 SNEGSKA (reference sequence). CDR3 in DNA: TGCAGTGCTAGAGGTCGGTCGTACACTGAAGCTTTCTTT. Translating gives CSARGRSYTEAFF.

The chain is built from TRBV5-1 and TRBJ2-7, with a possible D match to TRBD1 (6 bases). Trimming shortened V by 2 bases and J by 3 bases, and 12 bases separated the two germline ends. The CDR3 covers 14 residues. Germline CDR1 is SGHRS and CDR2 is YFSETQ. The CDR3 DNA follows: TGCGCCAGCAGCTTTGGGGCACAGGGCTACGAGCAGTACTTC. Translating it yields CASSFGAQGYEQYF.

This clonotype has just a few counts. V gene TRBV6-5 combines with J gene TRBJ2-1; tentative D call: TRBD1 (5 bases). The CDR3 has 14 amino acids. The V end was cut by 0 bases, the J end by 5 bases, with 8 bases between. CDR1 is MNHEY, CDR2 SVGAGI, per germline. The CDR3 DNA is TGTGCCAGCAGTTACTCGGGGCGTAACAATGAGCAGTTCTTC. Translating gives CASSYSGRNNEQFF.

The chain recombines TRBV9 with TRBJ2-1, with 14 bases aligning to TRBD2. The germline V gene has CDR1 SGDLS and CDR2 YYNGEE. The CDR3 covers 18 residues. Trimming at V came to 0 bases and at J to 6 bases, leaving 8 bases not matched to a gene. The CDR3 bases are TGTGCCAGCAGCGTAGCCCACGGACTAGCGGGAGGATTCAATGAGCAGTTCTTC. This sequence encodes CASSVAHGLAGGFNEQFF.

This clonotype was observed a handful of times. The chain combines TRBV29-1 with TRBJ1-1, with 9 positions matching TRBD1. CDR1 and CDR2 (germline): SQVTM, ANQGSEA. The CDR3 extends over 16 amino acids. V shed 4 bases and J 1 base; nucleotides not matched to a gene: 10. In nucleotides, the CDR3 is TGCAGCGTTGTTCGCCGGGACAGGGTTAAGAACACTGAAGCTTTCTTT. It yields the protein CSVVRRDRVKNTEAFF.

Written as DNA, the CDR3 is TGTGCCAGCAGCTTACCCCCAAGAGGGGGATTTCTCTACGAGCAGTACTTC. It yields the protein CASSLPPRGGFLYEQYF. This chain uses TRBV13 with TRBJ2-7, with D possibly matching TRBD1 (6 bases). V lost 2 bases to trimming and J lost 3 bases, with 20 bases between them. The CDR3 is 17 amino acids. Per the germline V gene, CDR1 is PRHDT and CDR2 is FYEKMQ (reference sequence).

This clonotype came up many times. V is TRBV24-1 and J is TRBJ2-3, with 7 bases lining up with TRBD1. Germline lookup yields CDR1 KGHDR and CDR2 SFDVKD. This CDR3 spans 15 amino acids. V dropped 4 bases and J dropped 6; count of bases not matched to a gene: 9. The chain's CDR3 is CATSDSRTGPDTQYF. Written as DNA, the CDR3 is TGTGCCACCAGTGACTCGAGGACAGGCCCTGATACGCAGTATTTT.

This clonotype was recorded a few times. The CDR3 DNA reads TGCGCCAGCAGCCAAGATCCAGCGGGAGGGCCCTACGAGCAGTACTTC. The encoded protein is CASSQDPAGGPYEQYF. The rearrangement uses TRBV4-3 and TRBJ2-7; 10 bases are shared with TRBD2. The V segment lost 0 bases and the J segment 2 bases; nucleotides outside the gene matches: 4. Germline-derived CDR1 and CDR2 are LGHNA and YSLEER. CDR3 length equals 16 residues.

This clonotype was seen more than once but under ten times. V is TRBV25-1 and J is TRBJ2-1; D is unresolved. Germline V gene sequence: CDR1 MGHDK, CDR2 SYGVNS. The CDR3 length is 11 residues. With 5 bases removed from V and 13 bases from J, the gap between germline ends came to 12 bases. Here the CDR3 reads CASSSPASQFF. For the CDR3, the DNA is TGTGCCAGCAGTAGCCCGGCTAGTCAGTTCTTC.

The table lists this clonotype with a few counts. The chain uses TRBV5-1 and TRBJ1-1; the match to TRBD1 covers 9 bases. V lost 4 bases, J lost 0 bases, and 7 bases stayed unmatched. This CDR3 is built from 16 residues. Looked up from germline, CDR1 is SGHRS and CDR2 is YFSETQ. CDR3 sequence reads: CASSPGTGYMNTEAFF. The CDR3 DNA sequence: TGCGCCAGCAGCCCGGGGACAGGGTACATGAACACTGAAGCTTTCTTT.

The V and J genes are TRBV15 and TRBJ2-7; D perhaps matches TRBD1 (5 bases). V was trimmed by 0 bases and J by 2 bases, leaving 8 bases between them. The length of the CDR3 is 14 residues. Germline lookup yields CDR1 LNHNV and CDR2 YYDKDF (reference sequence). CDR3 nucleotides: TGTGCCACCAGCAGAGAACAGGTTCCCTACGAGCAGTACTTC. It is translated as CATSREQVPYEQYF. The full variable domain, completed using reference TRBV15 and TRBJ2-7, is DAMVIQNPRYQVTQFGKPVTLSCSQTLNHNVMYWYQQKSSQAPKLLFHYYDKDFNNEADTPDNFQSRRPNTSFCFLDIRSPGLGDTAMYLCATSREQVPYEQYFGPGTRLTVT.

In DNA form, the CDR3 reads TGTGCCAGCAGTTCCGGGGGGGGACAGGGACCCGTAACGCAGTATTTT. It encodes CASSSGGGQGPVTQYF. The chain has TRBV12-3 or TRBV12-4 and TRBJ2-3; tentatively, D is TRBD1 (9 bases). V was trimmed by 4 bases and J by 9 bases, leaving 23 bases between them. The CDR3 runs to 16 residues.

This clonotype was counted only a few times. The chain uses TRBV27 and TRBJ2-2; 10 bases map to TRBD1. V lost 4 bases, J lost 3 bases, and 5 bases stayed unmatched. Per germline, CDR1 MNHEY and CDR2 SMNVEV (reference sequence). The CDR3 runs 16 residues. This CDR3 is CASSSRQGAHTGELFF. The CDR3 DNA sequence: TGTGCCAGCAGTTCTCGACAGGGGGCTCACACCGGGGAGCTGTTTTTT.

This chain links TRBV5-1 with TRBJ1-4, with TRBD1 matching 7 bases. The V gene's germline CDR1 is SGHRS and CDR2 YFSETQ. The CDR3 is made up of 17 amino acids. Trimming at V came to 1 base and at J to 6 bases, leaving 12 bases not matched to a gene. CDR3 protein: CASSLPRDSRGDEKLFF. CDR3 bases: TGCGCCAGCAGCTTGCCGCGGGACAGTAGAGGCGATGAAAAACTGTTTTTT.

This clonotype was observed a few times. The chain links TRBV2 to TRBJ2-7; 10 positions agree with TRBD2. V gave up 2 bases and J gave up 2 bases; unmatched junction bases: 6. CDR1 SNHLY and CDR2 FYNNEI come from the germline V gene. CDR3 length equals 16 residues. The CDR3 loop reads CASSEWGTSGAYEQYF. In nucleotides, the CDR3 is TGTGCCAGCAGTGAATGGGGAACTAGCGGGGCCTACGAGCAGTACTTC. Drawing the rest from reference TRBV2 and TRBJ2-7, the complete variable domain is EPEVTQTPSHQVTQMGQEVILRCVPISNHLYFYWYRQILGQKVEFLVSFYNNEISEKSEIFDDQFSVERPDGSNFTLKIRSTKLEDSAMYFCASSEWGTSGAYEQYFGPGTRLTVT.

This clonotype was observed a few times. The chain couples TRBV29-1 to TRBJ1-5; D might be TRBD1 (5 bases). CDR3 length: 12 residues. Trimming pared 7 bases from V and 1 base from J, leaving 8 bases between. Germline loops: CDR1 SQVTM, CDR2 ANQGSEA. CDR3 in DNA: TGCAGCGCCCGGGACAGCAATCAGCCCCAGCATTTT. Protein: CSARDSNQPQHF.

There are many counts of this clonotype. CDR3 coding DNA: TGCGCCAGCAGCTTGTACCGGGACTCAAATACGCAGTATTTT. Encoded protein: CASSLYRDSNTQYF. The chain links TRBV5-1 to TRBJ2-3, with D perhaps matching TRBD2 (6 bases). The CDR3 sequence is 14 residues long. With 1 base removed from V and 7 bases from J, the gap between germline ends came to 13 bases. Germline CDR1 SGHRS, CDR2 YFSETQ. Together with reference TRBV5-1 and TRBJ2-3, the CDR3 gives the full variable domain: KAGVTQTPRYLIKTRGQQVTLSCSPISGHRSVSWYQQTPGQGLQFLFEYFSETQRNKGNFPGRFSGRQFSNSRSEMNVSTLELGDSALYLCASSLYRDSNTQYFGPGTRLTVL.

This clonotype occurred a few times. The CDR3 loop reads CASSFPTNYGYTF. The CDR3 DNA sequence: TGTGCCAGCAGCTTTCCTACTAACTATGGCTACACCTTC. The chain couples TRBV7-9 to TRBJ1-2; D remains ambiguous. Trimming left V 3 bases short and J 0 bases short, with 5 bases between. Germline CDR1 is SEHNR and CDR2 is FQNEAQ (reference sequence). CDR3 length: 13 residues.

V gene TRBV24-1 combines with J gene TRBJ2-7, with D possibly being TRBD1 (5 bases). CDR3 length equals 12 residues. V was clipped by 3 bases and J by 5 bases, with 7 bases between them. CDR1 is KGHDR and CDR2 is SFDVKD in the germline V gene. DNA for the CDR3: TGTGCCACCAGTGATACGACAGACGAGCAGTACTTC. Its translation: CATSDTTDEQYF.

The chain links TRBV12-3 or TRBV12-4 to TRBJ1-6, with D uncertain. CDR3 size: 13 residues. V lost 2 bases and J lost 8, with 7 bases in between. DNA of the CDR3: TGTGCCAGCAGTTTATGGTCGGATTCACCCCTCCACTTT. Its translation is CASSLWSDSPLHF.

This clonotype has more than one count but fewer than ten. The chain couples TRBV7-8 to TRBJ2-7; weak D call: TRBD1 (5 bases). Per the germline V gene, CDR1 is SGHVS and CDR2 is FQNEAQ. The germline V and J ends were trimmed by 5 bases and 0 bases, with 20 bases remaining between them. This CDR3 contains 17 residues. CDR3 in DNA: TGTGCCAGCAGCCCCCAGCCGAATTGGGGCAGCTCCTACGAGCAGTACTTC. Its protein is CASSPQPNWGSSYEQYF.

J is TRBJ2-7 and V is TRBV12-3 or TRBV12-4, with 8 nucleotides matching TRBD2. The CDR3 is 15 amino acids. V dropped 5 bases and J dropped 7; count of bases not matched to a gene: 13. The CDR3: CASSTAGLPGGEQYF. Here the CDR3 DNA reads TGTGCCAGCAGTACCGCGGGGCTGCCGGGGGGGGAGCAGTACTTC.

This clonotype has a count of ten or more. CDR3 DNA sequence: TGTGCCACCAGCAGAGATCTGAGCTGGGGGACCCAGTACTTC. This encodes CATSRDLSWGTQYF. The chain combines TRBV15 with TRBJ2-5; D is unresolved. From germline, CDR1 is LNHNV and CDR2 YYDKDF (reference sequence). The length of the CDR3 is 14 residues. The V end lost 0 bases, the J end lost 7 bases, and 12 bases lay between the germline ends.

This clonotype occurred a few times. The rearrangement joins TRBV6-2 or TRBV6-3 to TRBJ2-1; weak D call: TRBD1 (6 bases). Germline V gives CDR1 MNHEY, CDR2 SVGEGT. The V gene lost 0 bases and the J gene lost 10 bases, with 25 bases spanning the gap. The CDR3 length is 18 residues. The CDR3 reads CASSYSPTGRLTGWEQFF. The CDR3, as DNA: TGTGCCAGCAGTTACTCCCCCACAGGGAGACTAACAGGATGGGAGCAGTTCTTC.

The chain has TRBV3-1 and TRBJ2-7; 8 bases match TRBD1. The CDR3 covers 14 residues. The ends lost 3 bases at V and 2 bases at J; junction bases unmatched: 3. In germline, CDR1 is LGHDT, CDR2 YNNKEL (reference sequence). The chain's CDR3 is CASSHADRAYEQYF. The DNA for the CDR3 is TGTGCCAGCAGCCATGCGGACAGGGCCTACGAGCAGTACTTC.